The T cell receptor (beta chain) described here comes from a study of cytomegalovirus exposure and HLA in healthy donors. Researchers ran the PCR with 60 Vbeta and 13 Jbeta primers. Per the study methods: Unique TCR beta chains totaled roughly 79 million in a later count, with around 11 million of them shared. Sequenced by immunoSEQ multiplex PCR; TCRdb stores in-frame clones only, minus some. Clonal size and the V and J genes are those of that table, whereas D and trimming came from the DNA. The sample has 100,000 to 150,000 clones, approximately 90% seen once. On this clone: No antigen is known for it.

Study-level findings and limits: Many donors shared some public TCRs, even though most TCR sequences were rare. A later analysis found common viral pathogens apparently linked to several of the most significant clusters. HLA restriction was apparent for most CMV-associated TCR beta chains in a later analysis.

The CDR3 spans 13 residues. CDR1 SGHRS and CDR2 YFSETQ come from the germline V gene. Trimming removed 3 bases from V and 2 bases from J; junction bases left unmatched: 0. The genes are TRBV5-1 and TRBJ2-7; 9 bases match TRBD1. The receptor comes from a woman in her twenties or thirties in good health and CMV-seronegative. Specimen: PBMCs. The CDR3 region is CASSWTGAYEQYF. The CDR3 bases are TGCGCCAGCAGCTGGACAGGGGCCTACGAGCAGTACTTC.